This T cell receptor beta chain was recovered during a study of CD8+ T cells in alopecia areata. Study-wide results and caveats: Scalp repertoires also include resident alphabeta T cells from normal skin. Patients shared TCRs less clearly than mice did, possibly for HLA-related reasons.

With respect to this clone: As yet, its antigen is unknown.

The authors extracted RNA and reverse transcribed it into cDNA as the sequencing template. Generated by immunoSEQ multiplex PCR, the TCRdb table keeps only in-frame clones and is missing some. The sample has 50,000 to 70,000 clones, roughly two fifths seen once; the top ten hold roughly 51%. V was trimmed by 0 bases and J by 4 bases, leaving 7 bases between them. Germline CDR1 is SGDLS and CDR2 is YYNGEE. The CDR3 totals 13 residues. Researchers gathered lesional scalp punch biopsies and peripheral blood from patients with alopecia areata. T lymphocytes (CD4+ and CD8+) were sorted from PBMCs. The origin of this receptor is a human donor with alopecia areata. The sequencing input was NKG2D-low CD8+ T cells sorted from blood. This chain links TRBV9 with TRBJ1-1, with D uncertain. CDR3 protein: CASSVETGTEAFF. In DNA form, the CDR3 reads TGTGCCAGCAGCGTAGAAACTGGCACTGAAGCTTTCTTT.